Listed below are T cell receptor beta chains from one sample, sequenced in a study of blood T cell repertoires in COVID-19. Sequencing was performed with immunoSEQ multiplex PCR; in TCRdb, only in-frame clones are kept and a portion is missing. The repertoire includes about 82,000 clones, approximately 74% of them detected once, and 2% to 3% sits in the top ten. Sequenced input: peripheral blood. These receptor sequences come from a human donor with acute or convalescent COVID-19. The donor label of this sample is uncertain. Each CDR3 is given with its conserved first and last residue. Fields, in order: D gene, V gene, J gene, CDR3 protein. The D gene is left open where the match is weak.

D: TRBD2; V: TRBV5-1; J: TRBJ2-3; CDR3: CASRGEGTYTDTQYF
D: .; V: TRBV2; J: TRBJ2-3; CDR3: CASSDARGTDTQYF
D: TRBD2; V: TRBV28; J: TRBJ2-5; CDR3: CASRSDGRLAGAAETQYF
D: TRBD1; V: TRBV30; J: TRBJ2-5; CDR3: CAWSLLMGQGGQETQYF
D: TRBD1; V: TRBV6-1; J: TRBJ1-5; CDR3: CASSEAFTGGPWPQHF
D: .; V: TRBV7-9; J: TRBJ2-3; CDR3: CASSLGDSATDTQYF
D: TRBD1; V: TRBV2; J: TRBJ1-6; CDR3: CASSGEGADNSPLHF
D: .; V: TRBV7-2; J: TRBJ2-5; CDR3: CASSLRGGYQTQYF
D: .; V: TRBV7-3; J: TRBJ2-1; CDR3: CASSLNRVNEQFF
D: TRBD2; V: TRBV28; J: TRBJ2-5; CDR3: CASSRAGGPGETQYF
D: TRBD1; V: TRBV19; J: TRBJ2-7; CDR3: CASTPGTGVSEQYF
D: .; V: TRBV3-1/TRBV3-2; J: TRBJ2-2; CDR3: CASSQGGGRRRELFF
D: .; V: TRBV6-2/TRBV6-3; J: TRBJ1-5; CDR3: CASSFGRAGQPQHF
D: .; V: TRBV19; J: TRBJ1-1; CDR3: CASSAQPGENTEAFF
D: .; V: TRBV6-5; J: TRBJ2-5; CDR3: CASRRHSGRETQYF
D: .; V: TRBV18; J: TRBJ2-3; CDR3: CASSPPVVSGGTDTQYF
D: .; V: TRBV7-9; J: TRBJ1-2; CDR3: CASSPRSRAYGYTF